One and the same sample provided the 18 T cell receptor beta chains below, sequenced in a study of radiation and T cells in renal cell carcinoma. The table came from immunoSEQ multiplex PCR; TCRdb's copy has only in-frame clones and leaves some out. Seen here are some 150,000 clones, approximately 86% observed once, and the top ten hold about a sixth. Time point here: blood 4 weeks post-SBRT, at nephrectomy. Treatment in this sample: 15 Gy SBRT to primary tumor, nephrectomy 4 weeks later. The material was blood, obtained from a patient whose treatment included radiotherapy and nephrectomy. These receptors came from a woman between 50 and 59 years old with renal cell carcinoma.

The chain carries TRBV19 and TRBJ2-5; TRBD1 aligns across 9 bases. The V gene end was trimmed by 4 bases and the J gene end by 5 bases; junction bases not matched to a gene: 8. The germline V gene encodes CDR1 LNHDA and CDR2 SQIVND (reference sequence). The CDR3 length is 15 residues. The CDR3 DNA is TGTGCCAGTAGTAGGACAGGGGAATTCCGGGAGACCCAGTACTTC. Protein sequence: CASSRTGEFRETQYF.

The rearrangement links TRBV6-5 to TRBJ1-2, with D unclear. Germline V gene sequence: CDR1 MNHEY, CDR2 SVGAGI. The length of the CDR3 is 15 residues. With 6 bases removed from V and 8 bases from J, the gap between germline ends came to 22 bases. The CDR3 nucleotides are TGTGCCAGCAGCTATTCGGGTCCCAGGCCAAGCGGCTACACCTTC. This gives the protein CASSYSGPRPSGYTF.

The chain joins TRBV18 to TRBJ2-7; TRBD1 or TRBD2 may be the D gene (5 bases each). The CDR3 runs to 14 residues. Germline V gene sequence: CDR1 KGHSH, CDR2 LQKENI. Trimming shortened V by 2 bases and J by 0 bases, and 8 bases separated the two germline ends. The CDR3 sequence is CASSPEGSSYEQYF. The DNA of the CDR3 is TGTGCCAGCTCACCAGAGGGGAGCTCCTACGAGCAGTACTTC.

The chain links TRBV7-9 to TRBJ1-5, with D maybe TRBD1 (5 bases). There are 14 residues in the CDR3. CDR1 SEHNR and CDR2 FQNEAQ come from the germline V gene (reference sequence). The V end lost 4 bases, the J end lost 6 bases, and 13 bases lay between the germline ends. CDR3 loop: CASSSPGVAQPQHF. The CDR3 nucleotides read TGTGCCAGCAGCTCGCCGGGGGTAGCTCAGCCCCAGCATTTT. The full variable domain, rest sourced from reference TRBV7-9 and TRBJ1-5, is DTGVSQNPRHKITKRGQNVTFRCDPISEHNRLYWYRQTLGQGPEFLTYFQNEAQLEKSRLLSDRFSAERPKGSFSTLEIQRTEQGDSAMYLCASSSPGVAQPQHFGDGTRLSIL.

CDR3 in amino acids: CASSAYGNSYEQYF. The CDR3 DNA reads as TGTGCCAGCAGTGCTTACGGGAACTCCTACGAGCAGTACTTC. The chain carries TRBV27 and TRBJ2-7, with D possibly matching TRBD2 (5 bases). Trimming cost V 5 bases and J 0 bases, with 11 bases left between them. This CDR3 contains 14 residues. Per the germline V gene, CDR1 is MNHEY and CDR2 is SMNVEV (reference sequence).

For the CDR3, the DNA is TGTGCCAGCAGTTTAACAGGACCGATGAACACTGAAGCTTTCTTT. This sequence encodes CASSLTGPMNTEAFF. The rearrangement uses TRBV28 and TRBJ1-1; maybe TRBD1 (5 bases). CDR3 length equals 15 residues. V lost 2 bases, J lost 0 bases, and 10 bases lay in between. Germline CDR1 and CDR2: MDHEN and SYDVKM.

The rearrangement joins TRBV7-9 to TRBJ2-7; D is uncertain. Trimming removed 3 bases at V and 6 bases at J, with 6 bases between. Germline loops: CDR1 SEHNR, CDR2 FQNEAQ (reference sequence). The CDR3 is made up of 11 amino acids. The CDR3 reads CASSFGGEQYF. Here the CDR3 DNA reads TGTGCCAGCAGCTTCGGCGGCGAGCAGTACTTC.

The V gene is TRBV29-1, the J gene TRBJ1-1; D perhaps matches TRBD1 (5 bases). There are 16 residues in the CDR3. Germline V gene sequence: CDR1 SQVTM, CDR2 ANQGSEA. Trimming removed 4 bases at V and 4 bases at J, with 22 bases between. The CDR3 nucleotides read TGCAGCGTTGCGGGGGGGTATAGGATTCTGGGCACTGAAGCTTTCTTT. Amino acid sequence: CSVAGGYRILGTEAFF.

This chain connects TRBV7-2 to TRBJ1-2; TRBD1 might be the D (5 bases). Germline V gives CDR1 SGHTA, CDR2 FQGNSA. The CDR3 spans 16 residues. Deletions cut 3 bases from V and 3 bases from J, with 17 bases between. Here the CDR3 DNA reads TGTGCCAGCAGCTTCCCGGCGGGGGTGCGGGACTATGGCTACACCTTC. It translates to CASSFPAGVRDYGYTF.

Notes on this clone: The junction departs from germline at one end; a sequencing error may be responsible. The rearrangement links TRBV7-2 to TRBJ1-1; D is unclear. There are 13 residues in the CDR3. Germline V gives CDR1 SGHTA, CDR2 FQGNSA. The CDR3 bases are TGTGCCAGCAACTTAACTCCCGGCCCTGAAGCTTTCTTT. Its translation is CASNLTPGPEAFF.

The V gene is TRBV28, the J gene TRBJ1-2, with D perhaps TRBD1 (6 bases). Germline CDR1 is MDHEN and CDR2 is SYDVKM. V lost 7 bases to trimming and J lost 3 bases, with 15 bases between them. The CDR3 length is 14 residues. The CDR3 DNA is TGTGCCAGCACCCAATGGGACACCTACTATGGCTACACCTTC. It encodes CASTQWDTYYGYTF.

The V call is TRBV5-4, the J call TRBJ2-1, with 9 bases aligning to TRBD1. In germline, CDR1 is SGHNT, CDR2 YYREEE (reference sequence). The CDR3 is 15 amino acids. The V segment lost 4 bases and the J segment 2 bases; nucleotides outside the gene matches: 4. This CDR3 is CASSPGTGPYNEQFF. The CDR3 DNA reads TGTGCCAGCAGCCCCGGGACAGGGCCCTACAATGAGCAGTTCTTC. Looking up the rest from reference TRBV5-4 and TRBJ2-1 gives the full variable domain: ETGVTQSPTHLIKTRGQQVTLRCSSQSGHNTVSWYQQALGQGPQFIFQYYREEENGRGNFPPRFSGLQFPNYSSELNVNALELDDSALYLCASSPGTGPYNEQFFGPGTRLTVL.

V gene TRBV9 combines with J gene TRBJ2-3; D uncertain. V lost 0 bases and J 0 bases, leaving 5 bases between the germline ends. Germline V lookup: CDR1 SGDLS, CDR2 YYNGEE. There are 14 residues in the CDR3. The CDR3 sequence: CASSVGTSTDTQYF. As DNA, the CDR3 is TGTGCCAGCAGCGTAGGAACAAGCACAGATACGCAGTATTTT. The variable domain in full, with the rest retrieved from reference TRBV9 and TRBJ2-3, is DSGVTQTPKHLITATGQRVTLRCSPRSGDLSVYWYQQSLDQGLQFLIQYYNGEERAKGNILERFSAQQFPDLHSELNLSSLELGDSALYFCASSVGTSTDTQYFGPGTRLTVL.

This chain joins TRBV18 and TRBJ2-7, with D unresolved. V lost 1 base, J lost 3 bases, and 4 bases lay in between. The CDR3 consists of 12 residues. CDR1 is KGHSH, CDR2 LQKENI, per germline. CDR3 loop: CASSPQIYEQYF. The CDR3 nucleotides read TGTGCCAGCTCACCACAGATCTACGAGCAGTACTTC.

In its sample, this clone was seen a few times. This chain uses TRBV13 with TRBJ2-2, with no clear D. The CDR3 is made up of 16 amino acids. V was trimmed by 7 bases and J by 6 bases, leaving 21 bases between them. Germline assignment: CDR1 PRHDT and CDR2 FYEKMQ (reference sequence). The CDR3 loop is CASTQGRLIIAGELFF. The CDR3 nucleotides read TGTGCCAGCACGCAAGGTCGGTTAATTATCGCCGGGGAGCTGTTTTTT.

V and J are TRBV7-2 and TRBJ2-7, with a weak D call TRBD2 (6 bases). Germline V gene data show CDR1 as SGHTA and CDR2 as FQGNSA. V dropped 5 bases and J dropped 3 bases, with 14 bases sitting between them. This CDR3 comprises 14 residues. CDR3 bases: TGTGCCAGCAGCCCCAAGACGGGGGACTACGAGCAGTACTTC. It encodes CASSPKTGDYEQYF.

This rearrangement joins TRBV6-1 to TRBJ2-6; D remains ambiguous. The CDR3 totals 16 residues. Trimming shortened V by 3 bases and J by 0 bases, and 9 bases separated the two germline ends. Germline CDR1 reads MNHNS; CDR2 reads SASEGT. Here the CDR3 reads CASSDHAASGANVLTF. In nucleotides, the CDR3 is TGTGCCAGCAGTGACCACGCAGCCTCTGGGGCCAACGTCCTGACTTTC.

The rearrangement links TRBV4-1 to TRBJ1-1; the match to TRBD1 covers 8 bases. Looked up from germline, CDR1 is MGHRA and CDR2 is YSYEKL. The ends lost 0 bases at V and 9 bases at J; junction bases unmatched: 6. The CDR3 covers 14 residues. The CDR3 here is CASSQDRGRFQAFF. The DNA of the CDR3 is TGCGCCAGCAGCCAAGACAGGGGGCGATTCCAAGCTTTCTTT.